This entry lists 4 T cell receptor beta chains sequenced from one sample in a study of blood T cell repertoires in COVID-19. Method: immunoSEQ multiplex PCR; TCRdb's copy keeps in-frame clones and lacks some. The sample lists roughly 300,000 clones, under 95% occurring once. The material sequenced was PBMCs or T cells enriched from blood (not recorded which). These receptors came from a woman aged 30 to 39 who had recovered from COVID-19.

The V gene is TRBV9, the J gene TRBJ2-5, with 10 bases lining up with TRBD2. Germline V gives CDR1 SGDLS, CDR2 YYNGEE. V lost 6 bases, J lost 3 bases, and 8 bases stayed unmatched. This CDR3 comprises 15 residues. Written as DNA, the CDR3 is TGTGCCAGCACGTCTAGCGGGGGCACTAAAGAGACCCAGTACTTC. Translating it yields CASTSSGGTKETQYF.

Only one count was recorded for this clone. This rearrangement joins TRBV6-2 or TRBV6-3 to TRBJ2-1, with 8 bases aligning to TRBD1. The V gene's germline CDR1 is MNHEY and CDR2 SVGEGT. The CDR3 is 17 amino acids. V was clipped by 5 bases and J by 6 bases; unmatched bases: 15. CDR3 bases: TGTGCCAGCAGTAACTACCCTCAGGGGGCCACAAGCAATGAGCAGTTCTTC. Its protein product is CASSNYPQGATSNEQFF.

The chain joins TRBV7-8 to TRBJ1-1; D remains ambiguous. V dropped 5 bases and J dropped 5 bases, with 9 bases sitting between them. This CDR3 has 12 amino acids. Germline values: CDR1 SGHVS, CDR2 FQNEAQ. CDR3 DNA sequence: TGTGCCAGCAGCCCCGTCAGGACTGAAGCTTTCTTT. Its protein is CASSPVRTEAFF.

The rearrangement uses TRBV6-4 and TRBJ1-2, with 11 bases aligning to TRBD1. V gave up 5 bases and J gave up 2 bases; unmatched junction bases: 4. This CDR3 comprises 15 residues. The germline V gene encodes CDR1 MRHNA and CDR2 SNTAGT. Written as DNA, the CDR3 is TGTGCCAGCAGTCCTGGACAGGGGGCGAACTATGGCTACACCTTC. Translated, it gives CASSPGQGANYGYTF.